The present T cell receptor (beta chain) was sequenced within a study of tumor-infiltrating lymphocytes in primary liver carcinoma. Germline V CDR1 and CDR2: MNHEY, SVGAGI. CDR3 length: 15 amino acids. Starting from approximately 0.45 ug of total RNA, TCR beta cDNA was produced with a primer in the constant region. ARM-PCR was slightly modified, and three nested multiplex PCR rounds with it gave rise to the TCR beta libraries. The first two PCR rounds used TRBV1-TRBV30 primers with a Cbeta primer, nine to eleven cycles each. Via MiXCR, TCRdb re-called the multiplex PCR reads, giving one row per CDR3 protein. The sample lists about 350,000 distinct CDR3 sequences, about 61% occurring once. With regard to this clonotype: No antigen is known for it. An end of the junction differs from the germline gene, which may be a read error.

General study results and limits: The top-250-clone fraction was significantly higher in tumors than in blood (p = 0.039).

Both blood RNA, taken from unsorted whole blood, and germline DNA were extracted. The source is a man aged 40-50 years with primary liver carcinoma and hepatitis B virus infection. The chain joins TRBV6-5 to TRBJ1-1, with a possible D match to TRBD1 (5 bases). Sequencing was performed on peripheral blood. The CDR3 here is CASSYSTRVGTESFF. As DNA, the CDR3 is TGTGCCAGTAGTTACTCGACCAGGGTTGGCACTGAGTCTTTCTTT.